This TCR beta chain was profiled in a study of cytomegalovirus exposure and HLA in healthy donors. The primer mix had 60 Vbeta and 13 Jbeta primers. Method: immunoSEQ multiplex PCR; TCRdb's copy keeps in-frame clones and lacks some. Among some 190,000 clones, under 9.5% were seen once, and the ten largest hold 1% to 1.5%. The sample holds a few counts of this clone. The ends lost 1 base at V and 0 bases at J; junction bases unmatched: 13. This CDR3 region has 20 residues. Per the germline V gene, CDR1 is MGHRA and CDR2 is YSYEKL. The chain uses TRBV4-1 and TRBJ2-1, with TRBD2 matching 9 bases. The source is a woman aged 30 to 39 in good health and CMV-seropositive. Specimen: PBMCs. The CDR3 sequence: CASSQAPLAGVMSSYNEQFF. As DNA, the CDR3 is TGCGCCAGCAGCCAAGCCCCTTTAGCGGGAGTTATGAGCTCCTACAATGAGCAGTTCTTC.